These 18 T cell receptor beta chains came from one sample sequenced in a study of blood T cell repertoires in COVID-19. Clones were sequenced by immunoSEQ multiplex PCR, and TCRdb holds only the in-frame ones, with some missing. The sample contains 250,000 or so clones, approximately 90% of which appear only once. The sample taken for sequencing was PBMCs or T cells enriched from blood (not recorded which). The receptor source for this set is a middle-aged man who had been exposed to COVID-19.

This rearrangement joins TRBV7-9 to TRBJ2-5; 8 bases align to TRBD1. The germline gives CDR1 SEHNR, CDR2 FQNEAQ (reference sequence). V trimming: 2 bases; J trimming: 4 bases; junction bases outside the gene matches: 3. The CDR3 runs 14 residues. Here the CDR3 DNA reads TGTGCCAGCAGCTTATACAGGGGGGTAGAGACCCAGTACTTC. This gives the protein CASSLYRGVETQYF.

This clone appeared once. The genes are TRBV12-3 or TRBV12-4 and TRBJ1-6, with D perhaps TRBD1 (6 bases). V dropped 6 bases and J dropped 6 bases, with 9 bases sitting between them. The CDR3 sequence is 13 residues long. CDR3: CASRQGSNSPLHF. CDR3 nucleotide sequence: TGTGCCAGCAGACAGGGAAGTAATTCACCCCTCCACTTT.

The V and J genes are TRBV30 and TRBJ2-1; TRBD2 agrees at 12 bases. Germline V gene lookup returns CDR1 GTSNPN and CDR2 SVGIG (reference sequence). Trimming removed 1 base from V and 8 bases from J; junction bases left unmatched: 9. The CDR3 is 16 amino acids. In DNA, the CDR3 is TGTGCCTGGAGTGCACTAGCGGGAGGTTCTTCCGATGAGCAGTTCTTC. This sequence encodes CAWSALAGGSSDEQFF.

CDR3 DNA sequence: TGTGCCAGCAGCATCAGCGGGAAGAAAGATACGCAGTATTTT. This encodes CASSISGKKDTQYF. The chain recombines TRBV5-4 with TRBJ2-3, with 7 nucleotides matching TRBD2. This CDR3 comprises 14 residues. The germline V gene encodes CDR1 SGHNT and CDR2 YYREEE (reference sequence). The V gene end was trimmed by 4 bases and the J gene end by 5 bases; junction bases not matched to a gene: 7.

V is TRBV10-1 and J is TRBJ1-1; D is perhaps TRBD1 (5 bases). The CDR3 has 13 amino acids. Germline CDR1 and CDR2: WNHNN and SYGVQD (reference sequence). Trimming left V 6 bases short and J 6 bases short, with 14 bases between. The CDR3 coding sequence is TGCGCCAGCAGCAAAGCAGGGATCGCTGAAGCTTTCTTT. Translating it yields CASSKAGIAEAFF.

The CDR3 region is CASSFKRDTQYF. The CDR3 DNA is TGTGCCAGCAGTTTTAAGCGCGATACGCAGTATTTT. This chain connects TRBV28 to TRBJ2-3; no reliable D call. The CDR3 runs 12 residues. The ends were cut back, 3 bases at V and 6 bases at J, with 7 bases in the middle. Per the germline V gene, CDR1 is MDHEN and CDR2 is SYDVKM.

The rearrangement links TRBV5-1 to TRBJ1-5; D uncertain. The CDR3 runs 15 residues. Trimming took off 4 bases at V and 4 bases at J, with 15 bases between the two ends. Germline assignment: CDR1 SGHRS and CDR2 YFSETQ. CDR3: CASSRSPSQNQPQHF. CDR3 nucleotides: TGCGCCAGCAGCCGATCCCCTAGCCAAAATCAGCCCCAGCATTTT.

The chain joins TRBV10-2 to TRBJ2-3; 8 bases agree with TRBD2. The CDR3 has 15 residues. V shed 3 bases, J shed 3 bases, and the junction held 5 bases outside the gene matches. Germline values: CDR1 WSHSY, CDR2 SAAADI. DNA of the CDR3: TGCGCCAGCAGTGAACTGGCGGGAGGTACAGATACGCAGTATTTT. It is translated as CASSELAGGTDTQYF.

This rearrangement joins TRBV27 to TRBJ2-3; D perhaps matches TRBD2 (6 bases). CDR3 length: 15 amino acids. Deletions cut 6 bases from V and 7 bases from J, with 20 bases between. Germline V gene sequence: CDR1 MNHEY, CDR2 SMNVEV (reference sequence). The chain's CDR3 is CASSTPREPEYTQYF. DNA for the CDR3: TGTGCCAGCAGCACCCCCCGGGAGCCTGAATATACGCAGTATTTT.

J is TRBJ2-6 and V is TRBV18; D may be TRBD1 (6 bases). Between the trimmed V and J ends, which lost 0 bases and 0 bases, there was a span of 18 bases. CDR1 KGHSH and CDR2 LQKENI come from the germline V gene. CDR3 size: 20 residues. CDR3 region: CASSPPIQAGDPSGANVLTF. The CDR3 bases are TGTGCCAGCTCACCACCAATACAAGCAGGGGACCCCTCTGGGGCCAACGTCCTGACTTTC.

V usage is TRBV7-9 and J usage is TRBJ1-4; D may be TRBD1 (5 bases). CDR1 is SEHNR, CDR2 FQNEAQ, per germline (reference sequence). This CDR3 is built from 15 residues. Trimming removed 6 bases at V and 0 bases at J, with 11 bases between. The CDR3: CASRDSRSTNEKLFF. The CDR3, as DNA: TGTGCCAGCAGAGACAGCCGCTCAACTAATGAAAAACTGTTTTTT.

V gene TRBV5-1 combines with J gene TRBJ2-5; D is possibly TRBD2 (5 bases). Deletions cut 5 bases from V and 6 bases from J, with 11 bases between. Germline assignment: CDR1 SGHRS and CDR2 YFSETQ. The CDR3 has 12 residues. CDR3 loop: CASREGLKTQYF. CDR3 DNA: TGCGCCAGCAGAGAGGGATTGAAGACCCAGTACTTC.

This chain joins TRBV19 and TRBJ2-6; D is uncertain. V was pared by 4 bases and J by 1 base, with 5 bases between. The germline CDR1 and CDR2 sequences are LNHDA and SQIVND (reference sequence). This CDR3 has 14 amino acids. The CDR3 bases are TGTGCCAGTAGTACACAGTCTGGGGCCAACGTCCTGACTTTC. This translates into CASSTQSGANVLTF. The entire variable domain, with the rest obtained from reference TRBV19 and TRBJ2-6, is as follows: DGGITQSPKYLFRKEGQNVTLSCEQNLNHDAMYWYRQDPGQGLRLIYYSQIVNDFQKGDIAEGYSVSREKKESFPLTVTSAQKNPTAFYLCASSTQSGANVLTFGAGSRLTVL.

The rearrangement uses TRBV11-2 and TRBJ1-4; 9 bases are a match to TRBD1. The ends lost 5 bases at V and 7 bases at J; junction bases unmatched: 2. The CDR3 length is 13 residues. Germline CDR1 SGHAT, CDR2 FQNNGV. The CDR3 protein is CASSEDRGEKLFF. Written as DNA, the CDR3 is TGTGCCAGCAGCGAGGACAGGGGTGAAAAACTGTTTTTT.

The J gene is TRBJ1-4, the V gene TRBV19; no firm D call. CDR1 and CDR2 (germline): LNHDA, SQIVND (reference sequence). Trimming shortened V by 6 bases and J by 10 bases, and 12 bases separated the two germline ends. The CDR3 contains 12 residues. CDR3: CASSGLFGKLFF. In DNA, the CDR3 is TGTGCCAGTAGCGGACTCTTTGGAAAACTGTTTTTT.

The chain links TRBV7-2 to TRBJ1-2; no clear D. The CDR3 covers 15 residues. Germline V CDR1 and CDR2: SGHTA, FQGNSA. Trimming removed 0 bases at V and 6 bases at J, with 14 bases between. The CDR3 nucleotides are TGTGCCAGCAGCTTAGCCCCGACGACTGTTGATGGCTACACCTTC. Its protein is CASSLAPTTVDGYTF.

This clone was detected only once. The chain carries TRBV12-3 or TRBV12-4 and TRBJ2-7; a weak D match, TRBD1 (6 bases). The CDR3 runs 13 residues. V was trimmed by 2 bases and J by 3 bases, leaving 8 bases between them. CDR3 residues: CASSLIRGYEQYF. The CDR3 region has the DNA TGTGCCAGCAGTTTAATCAGGGGCTACGAGCAGTACTTC.

This clone was seen more than once but under ten times. This chain uses TRBV2 with TRBJ2-2; TRBD2 might be the D (7 bases). CDR3 length: 18 residues. Trimming pared 0 bases from V and 6 bases from J, leaving 20 bases between. Germline loops: CDR1 SNHLY, CDR2 FYNNEI. In DNA form, the CDR3 reads TGTGCCAGCAGTGAAGCTTCGGGGGGCGCAGGTTGGTCCGGGGAGCTGTTTTTT. Encoded protein: CASSEASGGAGWSGELFF.